The T cell receptor (beta chain) described here comes from a study of siplizumab effects on memory and regulatory T cells. Whole-study results and caveats: The apparent diversity of naive T cells exceeded that of memory cells, and naive T cells seemed to make a major contribution to the alloresponse. Among mappable alloreactive CD4+ clones, the Treg-derived fraction averaged approximately 73% with siplizumab versus under 30% in controls. Confirmatory evidence of suppressive function in proliferating siplizumab-culture Tregs was not obtained.

Comments on this clone: The antigen remains unidentified.

TCR templates, roughly 10^5 per sample, were assayed. Method: immunoSEQ multiplex PCR; TCRdb's copy keeps in-frame clones and lacks some. The sample records about 91,000 clones, roughly 93% being singletons. The specimen was CD8+ T cells sorted from blood. The sequence was obtained from a human donor in good health.

CDR3 sequence: CASSTGGGYTF. CDR3 sequence (DNA): TGTGCCAGCAGTACAGGGGGAGGCTACACCTTC. The chain recombines TRBV7-9 with TRBJ1-2, with 8 bases fitting TRBD1. The CDR3 totals 11 residues. Germline values: CDR1 SEHNR, CDR2 FQNEAQ (reference sequence). Trimming took 6 bases from V and 8 from J; bases not matched to a gene: 2.